This TCR beta chain was sequenced during a study of T-cell memory formation after mild COVID-19. Study observations and caveats: Whether second-wave clones peaking at day 37 were SARS-CoV-2 specific went unconfirmed.

As to this clonotype: Its antigen is undetermined.

TCRdb ran MiXCR on the 5' RACE reads and lists one entry per CDR3 protein. The repertoire includes fewer than 150,000 distinct CDR3 sequences, 15% to 20% of them detected once, and approximately 5% sits in the top ten. The clonotype was recovered from a man between 18 and 29 years old who had mild COVID-19 (a few samples of this study predate the infection). Cell type and time point are not known. The material sequenced was PBMCs or a T cell subset sorted from them (not recorded which).

The CDR3 DNA reads TGTGCCAGCAGCCTCGGCGGGGCACGGGGGAACACTGAAGCTTTCTTT. It is translated as CASSLGGARGNTEAFF. This chain uses TRBV3-1 with TRBJ1-1; a possible D gene is TRBD1 (5 bases). The length of the CDR3 is 16 residues. From germline, CDR1 is LGHDT and CDR2 YNNKEL (reference sequence). The V end was cut by 4 bases, the J end by 1 base, with 16 bases between.